The text below deals with one T cell receptor (beta chain). Its antigen is not yet known. Per-base quality was not reported, and no clone a single base away is much larger than it. The same CDR3 also results from other DNA sequences found in this sample. These data originate in a study of shared clonotypes between healthy human individuals (dated by TCRdb to the early 2020s). For the wider study: A couple of women and three men aged 18 to 49 years were included in the cohort. Libraries were prepared and TCR repertoires were sequenced by different laboratories using diverse techniques, in order to increase sequencing depth and limit assay-specific biases. Blood TCR repertoires of a handful of healthy adults were deeply sequenced to estimate repertoire size and the extent of clonotype sharing between individuals. Per donor, three plates each were used for CD4 naive and CD4 memory, two for CD8 naive, and one for CD8 memory. Leukapheresis yielded between about 0.94 and 9.5 billion PBMCs per donor. Broader findings and caveats from the paper: The small number of donors limited the genetic and exposure-history diversity represented. Sampling was restricted to blood, and TCR repertoires in tissues likely differ from the TCR repertoires found in blood. Sharing across several donors was observed for around 5% of naive CD4, over 3% of naive CD8, about 2.5% of memory CD4, and roughly 0.4% of memory CD8 clonotypes. Pairwise subsampling led to the expectation that sequencing depth would affect the degree of clonotype sharing among donors. Higher generation probabilities were observed for clonotypes shared by all four sorted-subset donors than for non-shared clonotypes. Larger estimated clonotype richness was generally found for naive subsets than for memory subsets. Rarefaction of sorted-subset datasets indicated incomplete sequencing despite the large sequencing depth.

Donors were healthy HIV-negative adults with no recently reported acute infections or vaccinations. Every donor was a Caucasian adult living in Nashville, Tennessee, USA. CD4+ T cells were enriched through magnetic negative selection, after which naive cells were positively selected on CD45RA and the remaining negative fraction served as the memory subset. Blood was collected by leukapheresis, and PBMCs were isolated by Ficoll-Histopaque density gradient centrifugation and then cryopreserved in liquid nitrogen vapor phase. Analytical flow cytometry was used to check the purity and quantity of each magnetically sorted T cell population. From each sorted fraction, genomic DNA was isolated and quantified by UV absorbance on a Nanodrop 2000c. Using the deep immunoSEQ assay, TCR CDR3 regions were amplified from genomic DNA by multiplex PCR. For each cell subset, the extracted genomic DNA was distributed evenly across all wells of several immunoSEQ 96-well plates, and each plate served as one replicate. For sorted subsets, around 0.2 ug of genomic DNA, equivalent to some 30,000 T cell genomes, went into each replicate PCR. Purified libraries were measured with a Qubit 3.0 fluorometer, size-checked on a Bioanalyzer 2100, and measured again with the KAPA Library Quantification kit. Every immunoSEQ 96-well plate was sequenced on a separate single-read 150-cycle Illumina NextSeq 550 flow cell. Turning to the authors' computational methods: Because the immunoSEQ output held only junctional sequences and lacked quality scores, the filtering could not match the filtering applied to full-length reads. Sequences were annotated with PyIR, a Python wrapper for IgBLAST v1.9, using IMGT germline references to assign V/J genes and CDR3. Reads were filtered out if the reads had weak V/J assignments (E-value above 1e-6), no CDR3, stop codons, out-of-frame junctions, or ambiguous translated residues. V3J clonotypes were defined by identical inferred V gene, J gene, and CDR3 amino acid sequence. Percentage overlap between repertoires was computed as shared unique clonotypes divided by the size of the smaller repertoire. Three approaches were used to assess repertoire richness: RTK rarefaction, the Chao1 estimator, and Recon v2.1 estimates of unobserved clonotypes. OLGA was used to compute generation probabilities for all TCRbeta clonotypes that the gDNA method yielded from four donors. What TCRdb holds here is the immuneACCESS table cut down to in-frame rearrangements. Part of the clones is not present; checked against another copy, under half of the missing clones reflect an unresolved V gene, and the others are unexplained. D and trimming were read from the DNA, whereas the V and J calls and clone size are those reported in that table. The sample has some 2,500,000 clones on record, approximately 90% of them singletons. The ten largest make up about 0.41% of the sample.

Its CDR3 holds 11 amino acids, cysteine through phenylalanine. CDR3 DNA only is kept here, 33 bases in frame from base 1. The junction shows trimming of 5 bases on V and 2 bases on J, plus 4 bases between the germline ends. In the germline V gene, CDR1 corresponds to SGHTA and CDR2 to FQGNSA. Material: naive CD4+ T cells from PBMCs. The meaning of the sample's cell subset or site label: CD45RA+ positively selected. The chain is assembled from TRBV7-2 and TRBJ2-7, with the D gene not clear enough to name. The TCR comes from a man in his late teens or twenties in good health. Some clones in this sample may be carry-over from other donors' samples. The CDR3 region has the sequence CASSRAYEQYF. The nucleotides are TGTGCCAGCAGCCGTGCCTACGAGCAGTACTTC.